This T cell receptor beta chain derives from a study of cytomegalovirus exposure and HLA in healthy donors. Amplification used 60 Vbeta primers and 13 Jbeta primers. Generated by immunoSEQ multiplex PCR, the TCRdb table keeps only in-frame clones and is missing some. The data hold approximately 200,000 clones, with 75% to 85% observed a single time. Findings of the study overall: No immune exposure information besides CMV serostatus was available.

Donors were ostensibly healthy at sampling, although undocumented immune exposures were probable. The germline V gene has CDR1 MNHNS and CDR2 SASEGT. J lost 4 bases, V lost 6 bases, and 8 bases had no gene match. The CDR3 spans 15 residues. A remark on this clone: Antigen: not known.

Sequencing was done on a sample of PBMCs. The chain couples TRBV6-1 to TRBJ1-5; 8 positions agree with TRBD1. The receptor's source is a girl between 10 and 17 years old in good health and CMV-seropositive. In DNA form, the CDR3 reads TGTGCCAGCAGGTCGGACAGGGTTGGTAATCAGCCCCAGCATTTT. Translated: CASRSDRVGNQPQHF.